This T cell receptor (beta chain) is drawn from a study of blood T cell repertoires in COVID-19. Study summary: Donors in the United States, Italy and Spain gave samples during acute or convalescent COVID-19. From T cells, B-cell-depleted T cells, or PBMCs came the material, which was cDNA or gDNA.

Method: immunoSEQ multiplex PCR; TCRdb's copy keeps in-frame clones and lacks some. Among about 150,000 clones listed, over 75% were seen once. The CDR3 covers 14 residues. Looked up from germline, CDR1 is SGHVS and CDR2 is FQNEAQ. With 4 bases clipped from V and 7 bases from J, the junction kept 2 bases outside the gene matches. The receptor's source is a man aged 60 to 69 with COVID-19, enrolled during active disease. Material: peripheral blood. The chain uses TRBV7-8 and TRBJ1-6; 9 positions agree with TRBD1. CDR3 nucleotides: TGTGCCAGCAGCTACGGGACAGGGAATTCACCCCTCCACTTT. Protein: CASSYGTGNSPLHF.